The T cell receptor (beta chain) under discussion was sequenced for a study of blood T cell repertoires in COVID-19. Study context: Samples of COVID-19 (acute and convalescent) were obtained from the United States, Italy and Spain. From T cells, B-cell-depleted T cells, or PBMCs came the material, which was cDNA or gDNA.

Original methodology: Amplified reference gene primers provided the basis for estimating nucleated cell counts. TCRdb's copy holds only in-frame clones and misses some; the assay was immunoSEQ multiplex PCR. V and J calls plus clone size are reproduced from that table; the DNA served to infer D and trimming. This sample yields roughly 97,000 clones, of which around four fifths are seen a single time; 4% to 5.5% belongs to the top ten. Germline-derived CDR1 and CDR2 are KGHSH and LQKENI. The ends lost 3 bases at V and 6 bases at J; junction bases unmatched: 7. The CDR3 has 16 residues. Input material: peripheral blood. The origin of this receptor is a man aged 55-75 years with acute or convalescent COVID-19. The chain carries TRBV18 and TRBJ2-3, with 12 bases identical to TRBD2. CDR3 in amino acids: CASSPTRLAGDDTQYF. The CDR3 DNA follows: TGTGCCAGCTCACCGACTCGACTAGCGGGAGACGATACGCAGTATTTT. The full variable domain, with the rest looked up from reference TRBV18 and TRBJ2-3, is NAGVMQNPRHLVRRRGQEARLRCSPMKGHSHVYWYRQLPEEGLKFMVYLQKENIIDESGMPKERFSAEFPKEGPSILRIQQVVRGDSAAYFCASSPTRLAGDDTQYFGPGTRLTVL.